What follows is one T cell receptor (beta chain) and its context. The germline gives CDR1 MNHEY, CDR2 SVGAGI. The CDR3 extends over 12 amino acids. V was cut by 8 bases and J by 3 bases, with 8 bases left in between. The record originates from a study of blood T cell repertoires in COVID-19. Authors' analysis steps: Cell counts per sample came from amplifying reference gene primers. Produced via immunoSEQ multiplex PCR; TCRdb's table is partial and in-frame only. D and trimming come from the DNA, and the V and J calls and clone size come from that table. The sample includes about 130,000 clones, about 89% of them seen just once.

V and J are TRBV6-5 and TRBJ1-3; D unclear. The sequenced sample was peripheral blood. The TCR was taken from a woman between 65 and 79 years old with COVID-19, enrolled during active disease. CDR3 residues: CASVQYGNTIYF. The CDR3, as DNA: TGTGCCAGCGTGCAGTATGGAAACACCATATATTTT.